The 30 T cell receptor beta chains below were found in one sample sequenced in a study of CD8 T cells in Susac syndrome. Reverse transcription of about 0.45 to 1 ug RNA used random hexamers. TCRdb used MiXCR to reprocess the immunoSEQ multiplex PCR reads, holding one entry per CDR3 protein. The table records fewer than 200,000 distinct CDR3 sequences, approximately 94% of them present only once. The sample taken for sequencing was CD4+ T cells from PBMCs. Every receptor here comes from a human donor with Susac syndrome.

The CDR3, as DNA: TGTGCCAGCAGTCTTCGGACAGGGAATAGCAATCAGCCCCAGCATTTT. As protein: CASSLRTGNSNQPQHF. This rearrangement joins TRBV12-3 or TRBV12-4 to TRBJ1-5, with 8 bases identical to TRBD1. The CDR3 totals 16 residues. Trimming cost V 5 bases and J 0 bases; bases outside gene matches: 6.

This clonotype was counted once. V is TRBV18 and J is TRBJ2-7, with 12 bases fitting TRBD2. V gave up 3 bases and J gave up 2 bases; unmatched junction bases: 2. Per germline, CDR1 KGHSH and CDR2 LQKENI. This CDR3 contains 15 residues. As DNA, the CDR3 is TGTGCCAGCTCACCGACTAGCGGGGGAACCTACGAGCAGTACTTC. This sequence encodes CASSPTSGGTYEQYF.

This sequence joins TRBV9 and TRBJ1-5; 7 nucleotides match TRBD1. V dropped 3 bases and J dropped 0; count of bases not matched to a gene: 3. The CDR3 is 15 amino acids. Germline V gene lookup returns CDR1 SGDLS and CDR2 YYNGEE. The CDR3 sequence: CASSEGTASNQPQHF. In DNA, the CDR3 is TGTGCCAGCAGCGAAGGGACAGCTAGCAATCAGCCCCAGCATTTT.

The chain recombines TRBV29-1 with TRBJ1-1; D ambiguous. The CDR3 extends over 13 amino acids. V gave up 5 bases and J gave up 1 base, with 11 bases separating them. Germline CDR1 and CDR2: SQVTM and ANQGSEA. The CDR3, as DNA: TGCAGCGTTTTTGCCGGGAGGAACACTGAAGCTTTCTTT. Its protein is CSVFAGRNTEAFF.

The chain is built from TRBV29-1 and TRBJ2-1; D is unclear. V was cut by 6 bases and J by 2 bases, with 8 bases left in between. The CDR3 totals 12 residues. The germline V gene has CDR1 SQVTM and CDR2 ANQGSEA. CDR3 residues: CSVGQTYNEQFF. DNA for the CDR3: TGCAGCGTGGGTCAAACCTACAATGAGCAGTTCTTC.

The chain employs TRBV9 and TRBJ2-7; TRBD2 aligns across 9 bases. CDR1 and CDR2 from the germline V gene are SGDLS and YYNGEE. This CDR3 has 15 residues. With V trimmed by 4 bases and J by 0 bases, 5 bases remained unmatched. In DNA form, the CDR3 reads TGTGCCAGCAGCCCGGGACTAGCTAGCTCCTACGAGCAGTACTTC. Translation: CASSPGLASSYEQYF.

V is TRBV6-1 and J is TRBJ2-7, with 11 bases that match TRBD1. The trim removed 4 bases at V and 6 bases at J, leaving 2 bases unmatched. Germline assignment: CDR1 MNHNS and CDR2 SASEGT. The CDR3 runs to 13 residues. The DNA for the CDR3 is TGTGCCAGCAGTGCGGGACAGGGGGGCGAGCAGTACTTC. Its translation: CASSAGQGGEQYF.

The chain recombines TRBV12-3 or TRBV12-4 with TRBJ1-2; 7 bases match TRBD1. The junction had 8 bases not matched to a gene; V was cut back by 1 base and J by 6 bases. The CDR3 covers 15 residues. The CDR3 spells CASSLGDSSGDGYTF. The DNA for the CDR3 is TGTGCCAGCAGTTTAGGGGACAGTTCGGGGGATGGCTACACCTTC.

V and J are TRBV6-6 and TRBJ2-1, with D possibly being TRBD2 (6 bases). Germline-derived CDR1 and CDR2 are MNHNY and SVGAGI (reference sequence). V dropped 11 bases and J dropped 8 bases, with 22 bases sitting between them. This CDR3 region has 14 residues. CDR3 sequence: CAHRQEGAHDEQFF. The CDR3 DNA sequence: TGTGCCCACCGGCAGGAGGGAGCCCACGATGAGCAGTTCTTC.

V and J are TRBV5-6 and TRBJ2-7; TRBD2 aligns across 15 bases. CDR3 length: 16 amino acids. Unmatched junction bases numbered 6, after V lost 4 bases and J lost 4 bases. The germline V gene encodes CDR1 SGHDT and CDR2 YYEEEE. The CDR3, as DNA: TGTGCCAGCAGCAAAGGACTAGCGGGGGGGCCATACGAGCAGTACTTC. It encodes CASSKGLAGGPYEQYF.

This CDR3 is CASSAGTYGYTF. CDR3 in DNA: TGTGCCAGCAGTGCCGGGACCTATGGCTACACCTTC. The chain employs TRBV25-1 and TRBJ1-2; D perhaps matches TRBD1 (5 bases). This CDR3 contains 12 residues. V was clipped by 4 bases and J by 4 bases, with 7 bases between them. CDR1 MGHDK and CDR2 SYGVNS come from the germline V gene.

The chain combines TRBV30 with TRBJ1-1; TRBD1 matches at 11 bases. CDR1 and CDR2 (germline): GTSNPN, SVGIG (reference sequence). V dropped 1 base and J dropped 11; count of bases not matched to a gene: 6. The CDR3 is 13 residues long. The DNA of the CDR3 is TGTGCCTGGAGTGAGGACAGGGGGCGGGAGGCTTTCTTT. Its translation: CAWSEDRGREAFF.

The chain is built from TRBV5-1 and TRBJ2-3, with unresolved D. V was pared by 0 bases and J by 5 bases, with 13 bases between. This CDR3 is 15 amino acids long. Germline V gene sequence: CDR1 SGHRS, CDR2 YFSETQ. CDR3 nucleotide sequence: TGCGCCAGCAGCTTGGAAGCGACCCGGCGAGATACGCAGTATTTT. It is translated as CASSLEATRRDTQYF. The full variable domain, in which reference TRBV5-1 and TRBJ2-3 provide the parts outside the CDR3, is KAGVTQTPRYLIKTRGQQVTLSCSPISGHRSVSWYQQTPGQGLQFLFEYFSETQRNKGNFPGRFSGRQFSNSRSEMNVSTLELGDSALYLCASSLEATRRDTQYFGPGTRLTVL.

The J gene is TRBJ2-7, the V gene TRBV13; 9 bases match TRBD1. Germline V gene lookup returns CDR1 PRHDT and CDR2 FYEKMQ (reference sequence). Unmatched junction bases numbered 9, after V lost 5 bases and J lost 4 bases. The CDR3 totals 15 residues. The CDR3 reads CASSVAGTGPYEQYF. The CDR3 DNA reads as TGTGCCAGCAGCGTAGCCGGGACAGGGCCGTACGAGCAGTACTTC.

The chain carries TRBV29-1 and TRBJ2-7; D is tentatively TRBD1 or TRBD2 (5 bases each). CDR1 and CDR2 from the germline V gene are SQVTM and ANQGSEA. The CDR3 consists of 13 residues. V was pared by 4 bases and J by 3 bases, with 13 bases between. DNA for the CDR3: TGCAGCGTTGCGGGGATTACAGGCTACGAGCAGTACTTC. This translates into CSVAGITGYEQYF.

The CDR3 reads CASSLRQGDNTGELFF. DNA of the CDR3: TGTGCCAGCAGCTTGAGACAGGGGGATAACACCGGGGAGCTGTTTTTT. The rearrangement links TRBV5-6 to TRBJ2-2; 9 nucleotides align to TRBD1. CDR1 SGHDT and CDR2 YYEEEE come from the germline V gene. V lost 1 base, J lost 2 bases, and 3 bases stayed unmatched. CDR3 length: 16 residues.

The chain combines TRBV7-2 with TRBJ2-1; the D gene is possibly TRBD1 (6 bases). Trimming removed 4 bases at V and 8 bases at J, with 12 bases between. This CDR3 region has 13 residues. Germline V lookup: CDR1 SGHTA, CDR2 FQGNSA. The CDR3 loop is CASSSTGSDEQFF. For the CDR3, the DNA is TGTGCCAGCAGCTCTACAGGGTCCGATGAGCAGTTCTTC.

Here the CDR3 reads CSATTGTGPYSNQPQHF. For the CDR3, the DNA is TGCAGTGCTACCACCGGGACAGGGCCATATAGCAATCAGCCCCAGCATTTT. J is TRBJ1-5 and V is TRBV20-1, with 9 nucleotides matching TRBD1. The germline V gene encodes CDR1 DFQATT and CDR2 SNEGSKA (reference sequence). Trimming removed 4 bases from V and 0 bases from J; junction bases left unmatched: 10. The CDR3 is 17 amino acids.

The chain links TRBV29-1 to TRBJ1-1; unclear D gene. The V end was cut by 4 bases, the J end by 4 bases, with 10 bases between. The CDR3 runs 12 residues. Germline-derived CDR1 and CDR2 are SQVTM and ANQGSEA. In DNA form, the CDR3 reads TGCAGCGTTGGACTCACGGGCACTGAAGCTTTCTTT. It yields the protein CSVGLTGTEAFF.

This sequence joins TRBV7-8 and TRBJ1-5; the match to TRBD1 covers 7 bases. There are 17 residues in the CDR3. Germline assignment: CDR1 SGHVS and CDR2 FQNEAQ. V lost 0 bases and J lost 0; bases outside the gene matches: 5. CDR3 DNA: TGTGCCAGCAGCTTAGCGTGGACAGGCAATAGCAATCAGCCCCAGCATTTT. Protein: CASSLAWTGNSNQPQHF.

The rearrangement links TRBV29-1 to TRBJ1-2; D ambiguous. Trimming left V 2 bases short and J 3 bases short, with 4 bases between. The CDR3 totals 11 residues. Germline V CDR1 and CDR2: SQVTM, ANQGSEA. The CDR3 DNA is TGCAGCGTTGAAACAGACTATGGCTACACCTTC. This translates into CSVETDYGYTF.

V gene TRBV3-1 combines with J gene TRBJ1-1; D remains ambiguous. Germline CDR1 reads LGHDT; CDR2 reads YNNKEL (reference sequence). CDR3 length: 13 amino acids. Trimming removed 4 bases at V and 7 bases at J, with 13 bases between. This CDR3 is CASSRVPTIEAFF. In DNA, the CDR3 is TGTGCCAGCAGCCGAGTCCCTACCATTGAAGCTTTCTTT.

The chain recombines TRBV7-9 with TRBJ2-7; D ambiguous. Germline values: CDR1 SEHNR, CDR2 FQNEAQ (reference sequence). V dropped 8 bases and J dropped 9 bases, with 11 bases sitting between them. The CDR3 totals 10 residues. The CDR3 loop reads CASSGSGQYF. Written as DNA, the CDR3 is TGTGCCAGCTCTGGTTCCGGGCAGTACTTC.

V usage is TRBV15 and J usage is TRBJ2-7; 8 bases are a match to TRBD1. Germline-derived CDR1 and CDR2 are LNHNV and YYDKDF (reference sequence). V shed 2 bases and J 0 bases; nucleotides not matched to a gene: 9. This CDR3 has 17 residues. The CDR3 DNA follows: TGTGCCACCAGCAGACAGAGGACAGGGCCAAGCTCCTACGAGCAGTACTTC. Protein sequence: CATSRQRTGPSSYEQYF.

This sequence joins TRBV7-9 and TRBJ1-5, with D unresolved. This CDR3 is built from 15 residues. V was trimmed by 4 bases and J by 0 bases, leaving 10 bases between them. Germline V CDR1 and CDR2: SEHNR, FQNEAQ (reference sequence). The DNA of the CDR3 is TGTGCCAGCAGCTCAGAAGGTATTAGCAATCAGCCCCAGCATTTT. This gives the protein CASSSEGISNQPQHF.

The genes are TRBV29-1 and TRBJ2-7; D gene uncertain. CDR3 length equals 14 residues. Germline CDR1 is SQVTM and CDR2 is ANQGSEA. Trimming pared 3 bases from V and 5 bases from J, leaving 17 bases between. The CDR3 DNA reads TGCAGCGTTGATCACAACTTCCACCCCCACGAGCAGTACTTC. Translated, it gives CSVDHNFHPHEQYF.

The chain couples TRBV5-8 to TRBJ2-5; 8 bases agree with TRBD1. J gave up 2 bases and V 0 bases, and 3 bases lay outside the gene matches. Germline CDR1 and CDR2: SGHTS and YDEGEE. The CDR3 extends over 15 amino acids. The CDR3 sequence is CASSLVGDRQETQYF. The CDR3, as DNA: TGTGCCAGCAGCTTGGTAGGGGACAGGCAAGAGACCCAGTACTTC.

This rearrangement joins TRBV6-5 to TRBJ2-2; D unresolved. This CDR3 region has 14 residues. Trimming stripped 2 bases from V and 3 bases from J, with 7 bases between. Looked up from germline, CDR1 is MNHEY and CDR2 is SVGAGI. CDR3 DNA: TGTGCCAGCAGTTACGATCCGTACACCGGGGAGCTGTTTTTT. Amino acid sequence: CASSYDPYTGELFF.

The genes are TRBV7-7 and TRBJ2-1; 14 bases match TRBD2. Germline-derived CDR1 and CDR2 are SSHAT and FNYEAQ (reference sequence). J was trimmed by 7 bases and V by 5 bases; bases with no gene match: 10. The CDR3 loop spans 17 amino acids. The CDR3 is CASSLRLAGGPGNEQFF. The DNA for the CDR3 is TGTGCCAGCAGCCTCCGACTAGCGGGGGGGCCGGGAAATGAGCAGTTCTTC. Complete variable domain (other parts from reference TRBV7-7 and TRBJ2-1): GAGVSQSPRYKVTKRGQDVTLRCDPISSHATLYWYQQALGQGPEFLTYFNYEAQPDKSGLPSDRFSAERPEGSISTLTIQRTEQRDSAMYRCASSLRLAGGPGNEQFFGPGTRLTVL.

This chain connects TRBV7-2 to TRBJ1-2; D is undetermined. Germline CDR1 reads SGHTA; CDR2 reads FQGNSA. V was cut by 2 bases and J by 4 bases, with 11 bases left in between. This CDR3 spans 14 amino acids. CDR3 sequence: CASSLNPGSYGYTF. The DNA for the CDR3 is TGTGCCAGCAGCTTAAATCCGGGAAGCTATGGCTACACCTTC. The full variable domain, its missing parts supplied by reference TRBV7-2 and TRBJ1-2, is GAGVSQSPSNKVTEKGKDVELRCDPISGHTALYWYRQSLGQGLEFLIYFQGNSAPDKSGLPSDRFSAERTGGSVSTLTIQRTQQEDSAVYLCASSLNPGSYGYTFGSGTRLTVV.